This T cell receptor beta chain was sequenced in a study of OX40 agonist ivuxolimab in advanced cancers. About the research overall: Hepatocellular carcinoma, melanoma, renal cell or head and neck cancer occurred in dose-escalation patients. Patients with prior anti-PD-1, anti-PD-L1 or anti-CTLA-4 therapy were eligible; about 41% had some.

Repertoires were generated with immunoSEQ multiplex PCR, while TCRdb's copy carries only in-frame clones and drops some. There are approximately 80,000 clones in the sample; roughly 84% occur only once, and over 0.2% lies in the top ten. V dropped 11 bases and J dropped 0; count of bases not matched to a gene: 4. The CDR3 has 13 amino acids. In germline, CDR1 is SNHLY, CDR2 FYNNEI. The source was CD4+ or CD8+ T cells sorted from blood, collected in a trial of the OX40 agonist ivuxolimab. This sequence joins TRBV2 and TRBJ2-1; the match to TRBD1 covers 7 bases. The clonotype comes from an adult with an advanced solid tumor such as melanoma, head and neck, liver or kidney cancer. DNA for the CDR3: TGTGCCCGAAACAGGGGCTCCTACAATGAGCAGTTCTTC. Residues: CARNRGSYNEQFF.